This TCR beta chain was profiled in a study of T cell responses to AZD1222 COVID-19 vaccine. Study background: Pooling was applied to second doses at about 4 or about 12 weeks.

General study results and limits: Clonal diversity was possibly underestimated, and white British individuals and females predominated among donors. Unmutated variant regions reportedly attract nearly half of all spike-specific TCRs. Spike-specific TCR repertoires showed rising breadth and depth after two AZD1222 doses.

This clone was counted once. Its target is unknown. V dropped 1 base and J dropped 6; count of bases not matched to a gene: 10. The CDR3 is made up of 16 amino acids. The germline V gene has CDR1 SGHRS and CDR2 YFSETQ. Sequencing used immunoSEQ multiplex PCR; TCRdb keeps in-frame clones, though not all of them. The table records about 110,000 clones, roughly 90% of them present only once. The sample consisted of peripheral blood, taken on day 0 of AZD1222 vaccination. The TCR sequence derives from an adult in good health. The chain joins TRBV5-1 to TRBJ2-3; TRBD2 aligns across 8 bases. CDR3 protein: CASSLRAGGTRDTQYF. CDR3 bases: TGCGCCAGCAGCTTGAGGGCGGGGGGAACCCGGGATACGCAGTATTTT.